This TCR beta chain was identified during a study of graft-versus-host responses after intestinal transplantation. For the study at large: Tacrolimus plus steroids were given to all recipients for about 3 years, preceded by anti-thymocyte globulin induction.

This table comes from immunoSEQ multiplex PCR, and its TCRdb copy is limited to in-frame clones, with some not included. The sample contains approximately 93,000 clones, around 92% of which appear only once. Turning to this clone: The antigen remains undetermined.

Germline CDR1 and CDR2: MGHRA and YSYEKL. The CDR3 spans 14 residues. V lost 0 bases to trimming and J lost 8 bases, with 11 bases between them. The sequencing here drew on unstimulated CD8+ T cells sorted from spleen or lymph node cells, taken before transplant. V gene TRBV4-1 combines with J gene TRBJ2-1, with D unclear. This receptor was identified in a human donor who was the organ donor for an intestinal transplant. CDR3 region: CASSQEAVAYEQFF. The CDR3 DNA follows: TGCGCCAGCAGCCAAGAGGCGGTTGCGTATGAGCAGTTCTTC.